This T cell receptor (beta chain) is drawn from a study of blood T cell repertoires in COVID-19. The overall study: Specimens from acute and convalescent COVID-19 originated in the United States, Italy and Spain. From T cells, B-cell-depleted T cells, or PBMCs came the material, which was cDNA or gDNA.

Germline V lookup: CDR1 MGHRA, CDR2 YSYEKL. The CDR3 length is 16 residues. Under the authors' procedure: Estimates of nucleated cell counts were drawn from the amplification of reference gene primers. The table came from immunoSEQ multiplex PCR; TCRdb's copy has only in-frame clones and leaves some out. That table furnishes V, J and clone size, whereas the DNA furnished D and trimming. The sample lists some 130,000 clones, about 83% occurring once. Of note for this clone: A junction boundary mismatches the germline segment, possibly from a read error.

The gene calls are TRBV4-1 and TRBJ2-7; maybe TRBD2 (6 bases). Sequencing used peripheral blood. The TCR was taken from a human donor in a cohort sampled during active COVID-19. CDR3 sequence reads: CASSQEAYGSSSEQYF. The DNA for the CDR3 is TGCGCCAGCAGCCAAGAAGCGTACGGGAGTTCCTCCGAGCAGTACTTC.